This T cell receptor (beta chain) stems from a study of cytomegalovirus exposure and HLA in healthy donors. PCR amplification relied on 60 Vbeta primers (plus 13 Jbeta primers). Using immunoSEQ multiplex PCR, the repertoire was profiled, and TCRdb retains in-frame clones only, with some absent. The repertoire has approximately 100,000 clones, 65% to 90% of them found once; the top ten carry less than 1.5%. This sequence originates from a woman under 30 in good health and CMV-seronegative. The specimen sequenced was PBMCs.

The CDR3 loop reads CATSSQSNEKLFF. Written as DNA, the CDR3 is TGTGCCACCAGCAGTCAGTCTAATGAAAAACTGTTTTTT. The V gene is TRBV15, the J gene TRBJ1-4; D is unclear. This CDR3 has 13 amino acids. V lost 3 bases and J 3 bases, leaving 5 bases between the germline ends. The germline CDR1 and CDR2 sequences are LNHNV and YYDKDF (reference sequence).